Shown below are 17 T cell receptor beta chains from a single sample sequenced in a study of graft-versus-host responses after intestinal transplantation. Libraries were prepared by immunoSEQ multiplex PCR; TCRdb keeps only in-frame clonotypes and omits some of them. Of around 39,000 clones listed, 93% are singletons. The material sequenced was PBMCs, taken 734 days after intestinal transplantation. The receptors here all came from a human patient who received an intestinal transplant, so some T cells may come from the graft donor.

The chain joins TRBV18 to TRBJ2-1; the match to TRBD1 covers 8 bases. The CDR3 is made up of 17 amino acids. J lost 9 bases, V lost 2 bases, and 15 bases had no gene match. The germline gives CDR1 KGHSH, CDR2 LQKENI. This chain's CDR3 is CASSPNDRGALGGEQFF. DNA for the CDR3: TGTGCCAGCTCACCAAACGACAGGGGAGCCCTCGGAGGTGAGCAGTTCTTC.

V and J are TRBV21-1 and TRBJ2-2; TRBD2, the table's D call, was not compared with the DNA. TRBV21-1 is a pseudogene segment. The CDR3 is made up of 15 amino acids. The CDR3 DNA reads TGTGCCAGCAGCATAAAGCGCCGTTTCACCGGGGAGCTGTTTTTT. As protein: CASSIKRRFTGELFF.

The chain carries TRBV6-1 and TRBJ2-7; D unresolved. V was trimmed by 2 bases and J by 2 bases, leaving 13 bases between them. Germline V gene sequence: CDR1 MNHNS, CDR2 SASEGT. The CDR3 sequence is 15 residues long. The CDR3 DNA reads TGTGCCAGCAGTGAATCGGCGTCTGAACCCTACGAGCAGTACTTC. Amino acid sequence: CASSESASEPYEQYF.

The rearrangement uses TRBV29-1 and TRBJ2-7; maybe TRBD2 (6 bases). This CDR3 spans 12 amino acids. The V end was cut by 5 bases, the J end by 3 bases, with 11 bases between. CDR1 and CDR2 from the germline V gene are SQVTM and ANQGSEA. CDR3 sequence reads: CSVQGTYYEQYF. The DNA of the CDR3 is TGCAGCGTTCAAGGGACTTACTACGAGCAGTACTTC.

The chain uses TRBV2 and TRBJ1-1; D not certain. This CDR3 comprises 15 residues. V lost 1 base to trimming and J lost 0 bases, with 9 bases between them. From germline, CDR1 is SNHLY and CDR2 FYNNEI. CDR3 nucleotides: TGTGCCAGCAGTGAAGGGGCGGCTATGAACACTGAAGCTTTCTTT. Translation: CASSEGAAMNTEAFF.

The genes are TRBV2 and TRBJ2-7, with 9 nucleotides matching TRBD1. Germline CDR1 and CDR2: SNHLY and FYNNEI. With 5 bases clipped from V and 6 bases from J, the junction kept 8 bases outside the gene matches. This CDR3 region has 14 residues. CDR3 bases: TGTGCCAGCAGTAACAGGGGGCTTTACGGCGAGCAGTACTTC. This encodes CASSNRGLYGEQYF.

This clone was seen once. The rearrangement joins TRBV5-1 to TRBJ2-2; D possibly corresponds to TRBD2 (5 bases). Germline-derived CDR1 and CDR2 are SGHRS and YFSETQ. The CDR3 length is 15 residues. V was trimmed by 4 bases and J by 0 bases, leaving 10 bases between them. The CDR3 region has the DNA TGCGCCAGCAGCAGGGTGGGAGCGAACACCGGGGAGCTGTTTTTT. Its protein product is CASSRVGANTGELFF.

CDR3 amino acids: CAIRGDSSYNSPLHF. In DNA, the CDR3 is TGTGCCATCAGAGGGGACAGCTCCTATAATTCACCCCTCCACTTT. The V call is TRBV10-3, the J call TRBJ1-6; TRBD1 matches at 7 bases. CDR3 size: 15 residues. The J segment lost 0 bases and the V segment lost 6 bases, leaving 2 bases of the junction unmatched. Germline V gives CDR1 ENHRY, CDR2 SYGVKD.

The V gene is TRBV18, the J gene TRBJ1-2; TRBD1 agrees at 7 bases. CDR1 and CDR2 from the germline V gene are KGHSH and LQKENI. V dropped 8 bases and J dropped 2; count of bases not matched to a gene: 5. The CDR3 contains 13 residues. Here the CDR3 DNA reads TGTGCCAGCAGACAGGGCTCCAACTATGGCTACACCTTC. It specifies CASRQGSNYGYTF.

V is TRBV4-1 and J is TRBJ2-1, with 7 bases that match TRBD2. Unmatched junction bases numbered 11, after V lost 2 bases and J lost 4 bases. This CDR3 spans 17 amino acids. CDR1 and CDR2 (germline): MGHRA, YSYEKL. CDR3 in DNA: TGCGCCAGCAGCCAATGGCATAGCGGGTCCAAATACAATGAGCAGTTCTTC. Residues: CASSQWHSGSKYNEQFF.

This clone was detected only once. This chain uses TRBV6-6 with TRBJ2-1, with D possibly TRBD1 on 6 matching bases. The V and J ends lost 10 bases and 7 bases respectively, with 17 bases between them. CDR1 is MNHNY, CDR2 SVGAGI, per germline (reference sequence). CDR3 length: 13 amino acids. The CDR3 sequence is CATHRASGNEQFF. DNA for the CDR3: TGTGCCACGCACAGGGCCTCTGGGAATGAGCAGTTCTTC.

This clone was detected only a few times. The V call is TRBV6-6, the J call TRBJ2-1; D remains ambiguous. CDR1 and CDR2 from the germline V gene are MNHNY and SVGAGI (reference sequence). The CDR3 has 14 residues. V lost 0 bases to trimming and J lost 3 bases, with 6 bases between them. In DNA form, the CDR3 reads TGTGCCAGCAGTTACTCCCGGGTCTACAATGAGCAGTTCTTC. Translating it yields CASSYSRVYNEQFF.

The chain has TRBV7-9 and TRBJ1-5; D is ambiguous. Trimming took off 5 bases at V and 1 base at J, with 12 bases between the two ends. The germline CDR1 and CDR2 sequences are SEHNR and FQNEAQ (reference sequence). The CDR3 runs to 15 residues. The CDR3 region has the DNA TGTGCCAGCAGCCAAGATCCTGGGAGCAATCAGCCCCAGCATTTT. Translating it yields CASSQDPGSNQPQHF. Variable domain in full (rest from reference TRBV7-9 and TRBJ1-5): DTGVSQNPRHKITKRGQNVTFRCDPISEHNRLYWYRQTLGQGPEFLTYFQNEAQLEKSRLLSDRFSAERPKGSFSTLEIQRTEQGDSAMYLCASSQDPGSNQPQHFGDGTRLSIL.

For the CDR3, the DNA is TGTGCCAGCAGCCCCGGGACAGGGTTCGCTTCACCCCTCCACTTT. It is translated as CASSPGTGFASPLHF. This chain joins TRBV5-6 and TRBJ1-6, with 9 nucleotides matching TRBD1. V lost 4 bases, J lost 9 bases, and 8 bases stayed unmatched. This CDR3 has 15 amino acids. Per the germline V gene, CDR1 is SGHDT and CDR2 is YYEEEE.

The V call is TRBV9, the J call TRBJ1-2; D unclear. With 3 bases removed from V and 5 bases from J, the gap between germline ends came to 2 bases. Germline V gene data show CDR1 as SGDLS and CDR2 as YYNGEE. The CDR3 is made up of 10 amino acids. In DNA form, the CDR3 reads TGTGCCAGCAGCGGGTATGGCTACACCTTC. It is translated as CASSGYGYTF. Looking up the rest from reference TRBV9 and TRBJ1-2 gives the full variable domain: DSGVTQTPKHLITATGQRVTLRCSPRSGDLSVYWYQQSLDQGLQFLIQYYNGEERAKGNILERFSAQQFPDLHSELNLSSLELGDSALYFCASSGYGYTFGSGTRLTVV.

The CDR3 DNA reads TGTGCCAGCAGCCCCAACCGGCTAGCGGTCGCAGATACGCAGTATTTT. Protein: CASSPNRLAVADTQYF. This sequence joins TRBV7-9 and TRBJ2-3; 7 nucleotides match TRBD2. Per the germline V gene, CDR1 is SEHNR and CDR2 is FQNEAQ (reference sequence). With 5 bases clipped from V and 4 bases from J, the junction kept 12 bases outside the gene matches. The length of the CDR3 is 16 residues.

Only one count was recorded for this clone. The chain links TRBV5-1 to TRBJ1-1; 10 bases agree with TRBD1. Trimming at V came to 4 bases and at J to 5 bases, leaving 5 bases not matched to a gene. This CDR3 has 14 residues. Germline lookup yields CDR1 SGHRS and CDR2 YFSETQ. In DNA, the CDR3 is TGCGCCAGCAGCCCAGGACAGGGGGGAACTGAAGCTTTCTTT. Translation gives CASSPGQGGTEAFF.